The T cell receptor (beta chain) under discussion was sequenced for a study of blood T cell repertoires in COVID-19. The wider study: Italy, Spain and the United States were the sources of the convalescent and acute COVID-19 samples. PBMCs, B-cell-depleted T cells, or T cells were the source of the cDNA or gDNA that made up the material.

Authors' processing steps: The authors estimated nucleated cell counts from reference gene primer amplification. Produced via immunoSEQ multiplex PCR; TCRdb's table is partial and in-frame only. V and J calls and clone size are those listed in that table; D and trimming were worked out from the DNA. The data contain about 130,000 clones, approximately 80% of them singletons. This clone was detected only a few times. After removal of 6 bases from V and 8 bases from J, the junction contained 5 bases not matched to a gene. Germline CDR1 KGHSH, CDR2 LQKENI. This CDR3 region has 13 residues. V is TRBV18 and J is TRBJ2-1; 9 nucleotides align to TRBD1. This receptor was obtained from a woman older than 75 with acute or convalescent COVID-19. Specimen: peripheral blood. The DNA for the CDR3 is TGTGCCAGCTCGACAGGGGGAGGCGATGAGCAGTTCTTC. Amino acid sequence: CASSTGGGDEQFF. The whole variable domain, remainder taken from reference TRBV18 and TRBJ2-1, is NAGVMQNPRHLVRRRGQEARLRCSPMKGHSHVYWYRQLPEEGLKFMVYLQKENIIDESGMPKERFSAEFPKEGPSILRIQQVVRGDSAAYFCASSTGGGDEQFFGPGTRLTVL.